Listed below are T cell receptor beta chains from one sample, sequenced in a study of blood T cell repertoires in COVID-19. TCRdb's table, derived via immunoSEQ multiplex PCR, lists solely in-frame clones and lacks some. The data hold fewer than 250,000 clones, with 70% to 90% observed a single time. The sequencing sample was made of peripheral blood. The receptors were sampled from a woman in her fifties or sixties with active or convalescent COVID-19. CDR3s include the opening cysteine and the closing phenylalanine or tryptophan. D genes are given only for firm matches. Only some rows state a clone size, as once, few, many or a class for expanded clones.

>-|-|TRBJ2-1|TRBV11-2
CASSLYRSTNEQFF
TGTGCCAGCAGCTTATACAGATCAACAAATGAGCAGTTCTTC
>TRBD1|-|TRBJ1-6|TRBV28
CASSSTTGRQNSPLHF
TGTGCCAGCAGTTCCACGACAGGGAGGCAAAATTCACCCCTCCACTTT
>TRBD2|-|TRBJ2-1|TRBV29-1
CSVQGLAGGLNEQFF
TGCAGCGTCCAGGGACTAGCGGGAGGCCTCAATGAGCAGTTCTTC
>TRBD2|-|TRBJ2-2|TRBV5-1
CASSLGLAGATGELFF
TGCGCCAGCAGCTTGGGGCTAGCGGGAGCTACCGGGGAGCTGTTTTTT
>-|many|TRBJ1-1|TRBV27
CASRIGANTEAFF
TGTGCCAGCAGAATTGGGGCGAACACTGAAGCTTTCTTT
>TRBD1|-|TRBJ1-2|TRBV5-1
CASSLVTGATNYGYTF
TGCGCCAGCAGCTTGGTGACAGGGGCTACTAACTATGGCTACACCTTC
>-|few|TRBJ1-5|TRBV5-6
CASSNRFNQPQHF
TGTGCCAGCAGCAACAGATTCAATCAGCCCCAGCATTTT
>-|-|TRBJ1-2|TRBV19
CASTTADNYGYTF
TGTGCCAGTACGACAGCAGACAACTATGGCTACACCTTC
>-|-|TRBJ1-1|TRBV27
CASSLNRVDGEAFF
TGTGCCAGCAGTTTAAACAGGGTAGATGGAGAAGCTTTCTTT
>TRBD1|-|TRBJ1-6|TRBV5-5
CASSSTGGNSPLHF
TGTGCCAGCAGCTCGACAGGGGGCAATTCACCCCTCCACTTT
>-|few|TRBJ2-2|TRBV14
CASSQERDGELFF
TGTGCCAGCAGCCAAGAGAGGGACGGGGAGCTGTTTTTT
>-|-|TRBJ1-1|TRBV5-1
CASSLDGRVGTEAFF
TGCGCCAGCAGCTTGGACGGCAGGGTGGGGACTGAAGCTTTCTTT
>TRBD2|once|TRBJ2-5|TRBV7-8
CASSFPGAGVVETQYF
TGTGCCAGCAGCTTCCCGGGAGCGGGAGTAGTAGAGACCCAGTACTTC
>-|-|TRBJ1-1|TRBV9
CASSVGDRNMNTEAFF
TGTGCCAGCAGCGTAGGCGACAGGAACATGAACACTGAAGCTTTCTTT
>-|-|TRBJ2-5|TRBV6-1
CASSEANRLGTQYF
TGTGCCAGCAGTGAAGCAAATCGCCTCGGGACCCAGTACTTC
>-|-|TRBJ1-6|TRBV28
CASSPRARAPLHF
TGTGCCAGCAGTCCCAGGGCCAGGGCACCCCTCCACTTT
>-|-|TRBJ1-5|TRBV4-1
CASSQVVGLGQTQPQHF
TGCGCCAGCAGCCAAGTGGTTGGCCTGGGGCAGACTCAGCCCCAGCATTTT
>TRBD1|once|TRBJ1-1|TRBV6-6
CASSYVTGTGGTEAFF
TGTGCCAGCAGTTACGTTACCGGGACAGGGGGGACTGAAGCTTTCTTT
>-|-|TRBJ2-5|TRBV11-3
CASSLEGPETQYF
TGTGCCAGCAGCCTCGAGGGCCCAGAGACCCAGTACTTC
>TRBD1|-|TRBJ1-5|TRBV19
CASRPTAGTGVYIQPQHF
TGTGCCAGTAGACCTACCGCCGGGACAGGGGTTTACATTCAGCCCCAGCATTTT
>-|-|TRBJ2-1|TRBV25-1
CASTPKNEGAHNEQFF
TGTGCCAGCACTCCCAAAAATGAAGGGGCACACAATGAGCAGTTCTTC
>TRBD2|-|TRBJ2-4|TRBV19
CASSETSGRVGTAKNIQYF
TGTGCCAGTAGCGAGACTAGCGGGAGGGTCGGGACGGCCAAAAACATTCAGTACTTC
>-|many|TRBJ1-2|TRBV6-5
CASRLGGNYGYTF
TGTGCCAGCAGACTCGGGGGTAACTATGGCTACACCTTC